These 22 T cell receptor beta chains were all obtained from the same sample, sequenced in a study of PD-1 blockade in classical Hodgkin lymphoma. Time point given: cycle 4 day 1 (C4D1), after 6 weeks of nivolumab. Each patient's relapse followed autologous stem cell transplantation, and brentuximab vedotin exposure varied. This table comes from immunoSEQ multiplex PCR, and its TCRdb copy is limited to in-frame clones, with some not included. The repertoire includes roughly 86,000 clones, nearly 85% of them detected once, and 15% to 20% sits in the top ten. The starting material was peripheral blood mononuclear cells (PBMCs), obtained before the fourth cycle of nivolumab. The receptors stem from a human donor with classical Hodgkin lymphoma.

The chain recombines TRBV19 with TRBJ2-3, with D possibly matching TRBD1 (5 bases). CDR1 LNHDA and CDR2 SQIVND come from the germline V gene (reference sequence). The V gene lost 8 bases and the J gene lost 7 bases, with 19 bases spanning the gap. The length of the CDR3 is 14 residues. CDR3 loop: CASAPQGRGYTQYF. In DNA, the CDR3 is TGTGCCAGTGCCCCCCAGGGTAGGGGATATACGCAGTATTTT.

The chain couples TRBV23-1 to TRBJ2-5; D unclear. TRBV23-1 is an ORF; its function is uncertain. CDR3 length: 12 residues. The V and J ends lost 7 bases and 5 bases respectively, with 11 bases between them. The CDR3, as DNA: TGCGCCAGCAAGATATTCCAGGAGACCCAGTACTTC. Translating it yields CASKIFQETQYF.

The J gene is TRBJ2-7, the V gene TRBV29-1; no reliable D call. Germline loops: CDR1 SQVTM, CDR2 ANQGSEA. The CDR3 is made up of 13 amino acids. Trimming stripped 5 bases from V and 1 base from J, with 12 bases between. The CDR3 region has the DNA TGCAGCGTTCGACAAGGACCATCCTACGAGCAGTACTTC. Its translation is CSVRQGPSYEQYF.

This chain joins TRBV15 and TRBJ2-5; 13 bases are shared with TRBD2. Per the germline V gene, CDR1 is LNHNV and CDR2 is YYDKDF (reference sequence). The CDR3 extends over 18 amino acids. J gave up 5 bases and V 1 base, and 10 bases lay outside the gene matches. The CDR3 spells CATSRVLAGGPEWETQYF. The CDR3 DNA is TGTGCCACCAGCAGAGTACTAGCGGGAGGGCCGGAATGGGAGACCCAGTACTTC.

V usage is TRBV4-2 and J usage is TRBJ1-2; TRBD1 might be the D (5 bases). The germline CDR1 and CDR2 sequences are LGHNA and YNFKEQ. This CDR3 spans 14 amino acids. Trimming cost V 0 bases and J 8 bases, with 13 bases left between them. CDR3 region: CASSQDLRGLGYTF. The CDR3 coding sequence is TGTGCCAGCAGCCAAGATTTGAGGGGATTGGGCTACACCTTC.

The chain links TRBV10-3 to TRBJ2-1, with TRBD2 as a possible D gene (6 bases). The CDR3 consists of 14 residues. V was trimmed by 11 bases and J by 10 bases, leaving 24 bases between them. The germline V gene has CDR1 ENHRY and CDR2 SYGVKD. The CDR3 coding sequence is TGTGCCGTCCCGGGACCAAGGGGAGGCGACGAGCAGTTCTTC. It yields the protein CAVPGPRGGDEQFF.

The CDR3 is CSVQSGTGNNGYTF. The CDR3 bases are TGCAGCGTTCAATCCGGGACAGGGAACAATGGCTACACCTTC. This chain connects TRBV29-1 to TRBJ1-2; 9 bases are shared with TRBD1. Looked up from germline, CDR1 is SQVTM and CDR2 is ANQGSEA. The CDR3 covers 14 residues. The trim removed 5 bases at V and 6 bases at J, leaving 10 bases unmatched.

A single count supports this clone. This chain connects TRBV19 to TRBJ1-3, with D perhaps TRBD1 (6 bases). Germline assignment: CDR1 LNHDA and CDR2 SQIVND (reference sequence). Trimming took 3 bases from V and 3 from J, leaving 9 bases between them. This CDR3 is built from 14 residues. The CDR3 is CASSMAGDGNTIYF. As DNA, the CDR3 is TGTGCCAGTAGTATGGCAGGGGATGGAAACACCATATATTTT. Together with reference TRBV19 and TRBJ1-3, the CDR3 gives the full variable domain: DGGITQSPKYLFRKEGQNVTLSCEQNLNHDAMYWYRQDPGQGLRLIYYSQIVNDFQKGDIAEGYSVSREKKESFPLTVTSAQKNPTAFYLCASSMAGDGNTIYFGEGSWLTVV.

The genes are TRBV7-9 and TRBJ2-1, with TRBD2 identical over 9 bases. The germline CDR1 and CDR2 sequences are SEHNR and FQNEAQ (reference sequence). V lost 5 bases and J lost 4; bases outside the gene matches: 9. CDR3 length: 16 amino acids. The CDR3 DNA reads TGTGCCAGCAGCCCCCGACTAGCGGAGCTTTACAATGAGCAGTTCTTC. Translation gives CASSPRLAELYNEQFF.

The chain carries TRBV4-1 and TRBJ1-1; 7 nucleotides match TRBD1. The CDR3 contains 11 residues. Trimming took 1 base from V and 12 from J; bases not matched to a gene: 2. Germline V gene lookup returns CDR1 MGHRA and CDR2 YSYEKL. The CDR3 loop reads CASSQAGGPFF. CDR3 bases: TGCGCCAGCAGCCAAGCAGGGGGACCTTTCTTT.

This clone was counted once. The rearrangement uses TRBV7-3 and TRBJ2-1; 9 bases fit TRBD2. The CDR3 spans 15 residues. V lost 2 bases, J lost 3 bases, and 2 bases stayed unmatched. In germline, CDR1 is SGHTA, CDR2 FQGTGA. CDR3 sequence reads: CASSLLAGIYNEQFF. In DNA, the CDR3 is TGTGCCAGCAGCTTACTAGCGGGAATCTACAATGAGCAGTTCTTC. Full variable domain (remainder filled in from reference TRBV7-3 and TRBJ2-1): GAGVSQTPSNKVTEKGKYVELRCDPISGHTALYWYRQSLGQGPEFLIYFQGTGAADDSGLPNDRFFAVRPEGSVSTLKIQRTERGDSAVYLCASSLLAGIYNEQFFGPGTRLTVL.

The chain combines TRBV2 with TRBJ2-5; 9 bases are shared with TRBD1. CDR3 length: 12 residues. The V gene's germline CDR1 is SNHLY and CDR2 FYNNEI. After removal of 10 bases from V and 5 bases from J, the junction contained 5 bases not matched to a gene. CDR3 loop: CATRDRAETQYF. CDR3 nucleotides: TGTGCCACGAGGGACAGGGCTGAGACCCAGTACTTC.

The CDR3 DNA reads TGTGCCAGCAGTTACGAGCTGACGCAGTATTTT. It specifies CASSYELTQYF. The chain combines TRBV6-6 with TRBJ2-3; no definite D call. The length of the CDR3 is 11 residues. Per germline, CDR1 MNHNY and CDR2 SVGAGI (reference sequence). V was clipped by 2 bases and J by 9 bases, with 6 bases between them.

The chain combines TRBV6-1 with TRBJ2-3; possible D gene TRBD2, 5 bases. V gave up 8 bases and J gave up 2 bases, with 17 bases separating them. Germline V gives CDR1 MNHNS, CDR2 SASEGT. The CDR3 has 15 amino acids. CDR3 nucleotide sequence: TGTGCCAGCGGCGTCTTCCGCGGGCTCACAGATACGCAGTATTTT. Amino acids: CASGVFRGLTDTQYF.

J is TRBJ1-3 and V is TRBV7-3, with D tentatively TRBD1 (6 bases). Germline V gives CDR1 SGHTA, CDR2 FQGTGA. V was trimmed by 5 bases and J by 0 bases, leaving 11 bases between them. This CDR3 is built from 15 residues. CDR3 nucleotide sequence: TGTGCCAGCAGCCTAAAGGGGGACTCTGGAAACACCATATATTTT. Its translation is CASSLKGDSGNTIYF.

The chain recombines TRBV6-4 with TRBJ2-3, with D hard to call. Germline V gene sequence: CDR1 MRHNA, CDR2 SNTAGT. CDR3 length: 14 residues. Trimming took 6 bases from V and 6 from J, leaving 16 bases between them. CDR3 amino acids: CASRKGLHADTQYF. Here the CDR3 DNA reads TGTGCCAGCAGGAAGGGCCTCCATGCGGATACGCAGTATTTT.

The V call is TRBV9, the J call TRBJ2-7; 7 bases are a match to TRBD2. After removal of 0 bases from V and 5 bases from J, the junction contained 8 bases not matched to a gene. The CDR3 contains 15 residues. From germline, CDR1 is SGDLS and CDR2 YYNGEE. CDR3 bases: TGTGCCAGCAGCGTAGAGGCGACTAGCTTCCACGAGCAGTACTTC. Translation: CASSVEATSFHEQYF. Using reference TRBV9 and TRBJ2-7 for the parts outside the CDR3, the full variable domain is DSGVTQTPKHLITATGQRVTLRCSPRSGDLSVYWYQQSLDQGLQFLIQYYNGEERAKGNILERFSAQQFPDLHSELNLSSLELGDSALYFCASSVEATSFHEQYFGPGTRLTVT.

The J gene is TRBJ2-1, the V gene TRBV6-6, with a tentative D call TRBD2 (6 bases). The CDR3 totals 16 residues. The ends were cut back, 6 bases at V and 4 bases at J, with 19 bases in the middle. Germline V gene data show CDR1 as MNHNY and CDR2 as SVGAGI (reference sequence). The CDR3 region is CASSLDGPRGYNEQFF. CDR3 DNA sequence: TGTGCCAGCAGCCTCGATGGGCCCCGGGGGTACAATGAGCAGTTCTTC.

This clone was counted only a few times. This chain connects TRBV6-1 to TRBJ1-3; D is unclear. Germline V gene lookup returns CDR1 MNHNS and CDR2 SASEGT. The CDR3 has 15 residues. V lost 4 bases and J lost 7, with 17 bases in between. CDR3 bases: TGTGCCAGCAGTGCCCTCCGGCAGGCCGAGAACACCATATATTTT. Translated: CASSALRQAENTIYF.

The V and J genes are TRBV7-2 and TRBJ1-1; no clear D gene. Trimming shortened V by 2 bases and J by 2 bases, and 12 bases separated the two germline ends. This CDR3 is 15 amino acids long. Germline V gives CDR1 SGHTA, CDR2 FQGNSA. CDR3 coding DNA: TGTGCCAGCAGCTTAACATTGGTAGCTAACACTGAAGCTTTCTTT. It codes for CASSLTLVANTEAFF.

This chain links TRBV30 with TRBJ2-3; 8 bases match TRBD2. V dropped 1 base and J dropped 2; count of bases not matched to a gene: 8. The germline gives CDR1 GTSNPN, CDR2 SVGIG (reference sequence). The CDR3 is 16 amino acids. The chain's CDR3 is CAWSDRASGFTDTQYF. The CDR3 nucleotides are TGTGCCTGGAGTGATAGGGCTAGCGGGTTCACAGATACGCAGTATTTT.

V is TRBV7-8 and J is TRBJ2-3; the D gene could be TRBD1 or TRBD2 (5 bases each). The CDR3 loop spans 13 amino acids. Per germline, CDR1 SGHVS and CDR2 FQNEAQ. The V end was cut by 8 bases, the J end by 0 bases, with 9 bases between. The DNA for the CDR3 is TGTGCCAGCCGGGACCTTAGCACAGATACGCAGTATTTT. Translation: CASRDLSTDTQYF. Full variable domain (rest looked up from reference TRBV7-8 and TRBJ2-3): GAGVSQSPRYKVAKRGQDVALRCDPISGHVSLFWYQQALGQGPEFLTYFQNEAQLDKSGLPSDRFFAERPEGSVSTLKIQRTQQEDSAVYLCASRDLSTDTQYFGPGTRLTVL.